This TCR beta chain was sequenced during a study of cytomegalovirus exposure and HLA in healthy donors. Per the germline V gene, CDR1 is SGHDT and CDR2 is YYEEEE. The CDR3 loop spans 16 amino acids. Study conclusions and caveats: Later findings reportedly placed an Asian-associated ancestry cluster below the approximately 700-donor mean for N-insertions.

This clone has only a few counts. Its cognate antigen is unknown. Other DNA sequences in this specimen translate into the identical CDR3. Vbeta (60) and Jbeta (13) primers were used in the PCR. Sequencing used immunoSEQ multiplex PCR; TCRdb keeps in-frame clones, though not all of them. The sample records tens of thousands of clones, 60% to 75% being singletons. The sequence was collected from a woman aged 40 to 50 in good health and CMV-seropositive. The chain carries TRBV5-6 and TRBJ1-1; 11 nucleotides line up with TRBD1. The sequencing sample was made of PBMCs. The CDR3 DNA follows: TGTGTCAGGAGCTTGTTCGGGACAGGGGGTTACACTGAAGCTTTCTTT. Residues: CVRSLFGTGGYTEAFF.